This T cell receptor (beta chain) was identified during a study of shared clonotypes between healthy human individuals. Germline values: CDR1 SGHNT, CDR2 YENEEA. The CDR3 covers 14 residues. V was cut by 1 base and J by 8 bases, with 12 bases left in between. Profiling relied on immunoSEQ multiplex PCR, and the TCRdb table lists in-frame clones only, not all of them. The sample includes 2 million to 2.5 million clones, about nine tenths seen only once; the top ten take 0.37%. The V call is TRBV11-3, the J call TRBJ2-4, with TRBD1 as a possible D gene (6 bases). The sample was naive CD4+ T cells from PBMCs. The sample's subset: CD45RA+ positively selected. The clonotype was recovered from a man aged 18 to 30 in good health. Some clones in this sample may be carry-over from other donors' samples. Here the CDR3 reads CASSLGGRGDIQYF. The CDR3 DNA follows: TGTGCCAGCAGCTTAGGAGGCAGGGGTGACATTCAGTACTTC. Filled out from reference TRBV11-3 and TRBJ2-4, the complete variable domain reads EAGVVQSPRYKIIEKKQPVAFWCNPISGHNTLYWYLQNLGQGPELLIRYENEEAVDDSQLPKDRFSAERLKGVDSTLKIQPAELGDSAVYLCASSLGGRGDIQYFGAGTRLSVL.